This T cell receptor (beta chain) emerged from a study of blood T cell repertoires in COVID-19. In the study's own analysis: Using reference gene primer amplification, nucleated cell counts were estimated. Produced via immunoSEQ multiplex PCR; TCRdb's table is partial and in-frame only. V, J and clone size were drawn from that table, and D and trimming were deduced from the DNA. Altogether over 45,000 clones are present, around 82% being singletons, with the ten largest covering roughly 6%. In this sample, this clone turned up a few times. Per the germline V gene, CDR1 is LNHDA and CDR2 is SQIVND (reference sequence). The ends were cut back, 2 bases at V and 2 bases at J, with 15 bases in the middle. The CDR3 is 16 residues long.

This receptor was taken from a woman over 75 with acute or convalescent COVID-19. The material sequenced was peripheral blood. This rearrangement joins TRBV19 to TRBJ1-2, with a possible D match to TRBD1 (5 bases). The CDR3 spells CASSITGAGSNYGYTF. In DNA, the CDR3 is TGTGCCAGTAGTATAACTGGGGCAGGGTCCAACTATGGCTACACCTTC.